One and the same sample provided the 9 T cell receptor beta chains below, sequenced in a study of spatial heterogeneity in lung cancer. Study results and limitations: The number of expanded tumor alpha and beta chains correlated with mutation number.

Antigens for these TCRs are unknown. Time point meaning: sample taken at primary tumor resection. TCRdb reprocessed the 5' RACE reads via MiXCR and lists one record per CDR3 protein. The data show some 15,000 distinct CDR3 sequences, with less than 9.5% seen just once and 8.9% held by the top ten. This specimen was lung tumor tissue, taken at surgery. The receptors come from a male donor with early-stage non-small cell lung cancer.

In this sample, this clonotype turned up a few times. The CDR3 DNA is TGTGCCAGCACGGGAGGGGCGTCATGGGCCCAGTACTTC. Translation: CASTGGASWAQYF. The rearrangement links TRBV6-5 to TRBJ2-5; 8 bases align to TRBD2. The trim removed 7 bases at V and 9 bases at J, leaving 10 bases unmatched. The CDR3 extends over 13 amino acids. Germline V lookup: CDR1 MNHEY, CDR2 SVGAGI.

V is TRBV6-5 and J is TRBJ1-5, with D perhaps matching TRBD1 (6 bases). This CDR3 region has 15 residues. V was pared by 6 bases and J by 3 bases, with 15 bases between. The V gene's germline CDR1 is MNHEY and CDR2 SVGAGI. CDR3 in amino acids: CASSVATGTNQPQHF. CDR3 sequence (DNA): TGTGCCAGCAGCGTCGCAACAGGGACCAATCAGCCCCAGCATTTT.

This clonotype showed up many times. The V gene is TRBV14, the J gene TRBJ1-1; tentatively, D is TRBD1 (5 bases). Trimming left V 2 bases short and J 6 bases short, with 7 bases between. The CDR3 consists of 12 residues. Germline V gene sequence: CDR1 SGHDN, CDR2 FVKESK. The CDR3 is CASSQRGAEAFF. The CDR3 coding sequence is TGTGCCAGCAGCCAACGGGGGGCTGAAGCTTTCTTT.

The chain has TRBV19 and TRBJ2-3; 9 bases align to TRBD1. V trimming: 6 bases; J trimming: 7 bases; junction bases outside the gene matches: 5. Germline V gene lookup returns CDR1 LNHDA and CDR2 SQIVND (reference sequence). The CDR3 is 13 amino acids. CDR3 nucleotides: TGTGCCAGTAGCAGGACAGGGGTAAATACGCAGTATTTT. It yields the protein CASSRTGVNTQYF.

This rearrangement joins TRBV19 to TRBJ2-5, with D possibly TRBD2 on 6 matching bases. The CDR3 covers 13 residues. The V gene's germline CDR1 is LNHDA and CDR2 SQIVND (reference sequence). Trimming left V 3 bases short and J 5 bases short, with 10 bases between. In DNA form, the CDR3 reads TGTGCCAGTAGTATCCCGGGACTGGAGACCCAGTACTTC. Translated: CASSIPGLETQYF.

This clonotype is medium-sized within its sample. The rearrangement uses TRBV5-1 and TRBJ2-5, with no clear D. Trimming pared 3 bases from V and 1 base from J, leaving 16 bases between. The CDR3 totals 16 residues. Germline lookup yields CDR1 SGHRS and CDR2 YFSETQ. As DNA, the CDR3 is TGCGCCAGCAGCTCCTCCCTCACAGAGACCCAAGAGACCCAGTACTTC. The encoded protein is CASSSSLTETQETQYF.

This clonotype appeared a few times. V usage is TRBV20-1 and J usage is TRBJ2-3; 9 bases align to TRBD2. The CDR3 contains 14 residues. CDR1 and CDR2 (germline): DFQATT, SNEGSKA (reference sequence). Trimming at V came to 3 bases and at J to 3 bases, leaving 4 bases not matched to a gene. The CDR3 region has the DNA TGCAGTGCTAGTGGACTAGCGTTAACAGATACGCAGTATTTT. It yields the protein CSASGLALTDTQYF.

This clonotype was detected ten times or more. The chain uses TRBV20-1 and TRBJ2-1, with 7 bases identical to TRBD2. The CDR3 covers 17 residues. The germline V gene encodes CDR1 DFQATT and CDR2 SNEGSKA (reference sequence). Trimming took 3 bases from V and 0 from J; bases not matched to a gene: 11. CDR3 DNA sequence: TGCAGTGCTAGGGTCTCACCTAGCGGAAGCTCCTACAATGAGCAGTTCTTC. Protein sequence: CSARVSPSGSSYNEQFF.

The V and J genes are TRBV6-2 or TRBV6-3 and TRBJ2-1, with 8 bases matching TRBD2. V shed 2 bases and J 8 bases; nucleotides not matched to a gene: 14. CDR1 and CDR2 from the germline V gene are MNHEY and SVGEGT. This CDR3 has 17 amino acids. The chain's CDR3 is CASSYNRGTRTVHEQFF. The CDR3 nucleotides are TGTGCCAGCAGTTACAATCGGGGGACTAGAACGGTCCATGAGCAGTTCTTC.